A selection of T cell receptor beta chains follows, all from one sample in a study of technical replicates of blood from several donors. TCRdb's table, derived via immunoSEQ multiplex PCR, lists solely in-frame clones and lacks some. Of approximately 80,000 clones detected, roughly 91% appear once; the ten largest clones hold 0.25%. The sequenced sample was T cells isolated from PBMCs. These receptors were collected from a human donor in good health. The CDR3 runs from the conserved cysteine through the conserved F or W. The order of the fields is V gene, D gene, clone size, J gene, CDR3 protein, CDR3 DNA. A D gene is named only where the DNA matches it firmly. Size is omitted from some rows. Given values are once, few, many or a class for expanded clones.

>TRBV5-1|-|-|TRBJ1-5
CASSLSTGSNQPQHF
TGCGCCAGCAGCTTGTCCACAGGGTCAAATCAGCCCCAGCATTTT
>TRBV19|TRBD1|-|TRBJ1-5
CASSIGNRGLQPQHF
TGTGCCAGTAGTATAGGTAACAGGGGGCTCCAGCCCCAGCATTTT
>TRBV13|-|-|TRBJ1-2
CASSPSGSGYGYTF
TGTGCCAGCAGCCCCAGCGGGAGTGGCTATGGCTACACCTTC
>TRBV7-3|-|-|TRBJ2-2
CASSNRAYTGELFF
TGTGCCAGCAGCAACAGGGCGTACACCGGGGAGCTGTTTTTT
>TRBV2|TRBD1|-|TRBJ1-1
CASSDETGHTEAFF
TGTGCCAGCAGTGACGAGACAGGGCACACTGAAGCTTTCTTT
>TRBV19|-|-|TRBJ1-6
CASSIMYLGQSNSPLHF
TGTGCCAGTAGTATCATGTATTTAGGACAGAGTAATTCACCCCTCCACTTT
>TRBV7-8|-|-|TRBJ2-4
CASSFWGPKNIQYF
TGTGCCAGCAGCTTTTGGGGGCCCAAAAACATTCAGTACTTC
>TRBV29-1|-|-|TRBJ2-1
CSVGTSAGSVPNEQFF
TGCAGCGTTGGGACATCGGCGGGATCGGTACCCAATGAGCAGTTCTTC
>TRBV18|TRBD1|few|TRBJ1-2
CASSPLKGANYGYTF
TGTGCCAGCTCACCACTCAAGGGGGCAAACTATGGCTACACCTTC
>TRBV4-1|-|-|TRBJ2-7
CASSQEREQNYEQYF
TGCGCCAGCAGCCAAGAGCGGGAACAGAACTACGAGCAGTACTTC
>TRBV5-6|TRBD1|-|TRBJ1-1
CASSSKQGASTEAFF
TGTGCCAGCAGCTCAAAACAGGGGGCGAGTACTGAAGCTTTCTTT
>TRBV29-1|-|-|TRBJ1-2
CSVEKTPSTENGYTF
TGCAGCGTTGAGAAGACACCATCTACTGAAAATGGCTACACCTTC
>TRBV27|TRBD1|-|TRBJ2-2
CASSLWDRVNTGELFF
TGTGCCAGCAGTTTGTGGGACAGGGTGAACACCGGGGAGCTGTTTTTT
>TRBV10-3|TRBD1|-|TRBJ2-3
CAIRVGTGATDTQYF
TGTGCCATCAGGGTGGGGACAGGGGCGACAGATACGCAGTATTTT
>TRBV18|TRBD1|-|TRBJ1-1
CASSTGVLGPEAFF
TGTGCCAGCTCGACAGGGGTGCTAGGTCCTGAAGCTTTCTTT
>TRBV10-1|TRBD2|once|TRBJ2-3
CATGGGDTDTQYF
TGCGCAACCGGCGGGGGGGACACAGATACGCAGTATTTT